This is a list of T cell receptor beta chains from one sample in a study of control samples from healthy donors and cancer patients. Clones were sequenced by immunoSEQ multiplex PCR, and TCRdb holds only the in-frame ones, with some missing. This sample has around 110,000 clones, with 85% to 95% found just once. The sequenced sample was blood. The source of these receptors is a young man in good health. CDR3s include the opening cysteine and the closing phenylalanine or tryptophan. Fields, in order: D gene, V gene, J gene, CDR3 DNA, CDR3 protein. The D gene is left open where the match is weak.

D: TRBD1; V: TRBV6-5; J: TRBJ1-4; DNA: TGTGCCAGCAGGCGGACAGGGGAGGAAGGAAAACTGTTTTTT; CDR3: CASRRTGEEGKLFF
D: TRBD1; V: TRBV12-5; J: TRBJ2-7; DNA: TGTGCTAGTGCCAGGGACAGGTCTTACGAGCAGTACTTC; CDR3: CASARDRSYEQYF
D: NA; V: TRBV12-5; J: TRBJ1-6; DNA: TGTGCTAGTGGTATTCTTAATTCACCCCTCCACTTT; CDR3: CASGILNSPLHF
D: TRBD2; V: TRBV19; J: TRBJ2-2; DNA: TGTGCCAGTAGTTCGATAGCGGGGGAGAACACCGGGGAGCTGTTTTTT; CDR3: CASSSIAGENTGELFF
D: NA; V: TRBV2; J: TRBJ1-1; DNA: TGTGCCAGCAGTAGTTGGGCGACGAACACTGAAGCTTTCTTT; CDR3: CASSSWATNTEAFF
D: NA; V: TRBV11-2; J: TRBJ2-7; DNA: TGTGCCAGCAGCTTTCGCAACGAGCAGTACTTC; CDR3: CASSFRNEQYF
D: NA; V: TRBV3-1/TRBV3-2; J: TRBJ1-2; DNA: TGTGCCAGCAGCCAAGACGACAGAGCCAACTATGGCTACACCTTC; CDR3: CASSQDDRANYGYTF
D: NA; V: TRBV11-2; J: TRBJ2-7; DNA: TGTGCCAGCAGCTCCGGGGACGGTCCTTACGAGCAGTACTTC; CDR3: CASSSGDGPYEQYF
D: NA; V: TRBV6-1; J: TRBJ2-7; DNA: TGTGCCAGCAGTGACAGGTTCTCCTACGAGCAGTACTTC; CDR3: CASSDRFSYEQYF
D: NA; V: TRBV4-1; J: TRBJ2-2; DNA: TGCGCCAGCAGCCAAGGCGGCGGAGGGAGGACCGACTTATTATCCACCGGGGAGCTGTTTTTT; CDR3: CASSQGGGGRTDLLSTGELFF
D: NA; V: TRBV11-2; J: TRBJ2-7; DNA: TGTGCCAGCAGCTTAGATCATCTGACAGAATCATCCTACGAGCAGTACTTC; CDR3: CASSLDHLTESSYEQYF
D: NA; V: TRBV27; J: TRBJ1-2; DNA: TGTGCCAGCAGTCTACACAGGGCTTCCAATGGCTACACCTTC; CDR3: CASSLHRASNGYTF
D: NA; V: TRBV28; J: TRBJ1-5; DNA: TGTGCCAGCAGTTCCGTGGGGGCCGGGAATCAGCCCCAGCATTTT; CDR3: CASSSVGAGNQPQHF
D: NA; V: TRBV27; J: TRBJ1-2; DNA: TGTGCCAGCAGTTTCACACCTAACTATGGCTACACCTTC; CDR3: CASSFTPNYGYTF
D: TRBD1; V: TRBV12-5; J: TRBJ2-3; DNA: TGTGCTAGTGCCGCCAACAGGGGGCGGCCGTATTTT; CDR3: CASAANRGRPYF
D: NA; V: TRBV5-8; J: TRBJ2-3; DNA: TGTGCCAGCAGCTTGGTGGGTGGCGAAAAAGATACGCAGTATTTT; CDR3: CASSLVGGEKDTQYF
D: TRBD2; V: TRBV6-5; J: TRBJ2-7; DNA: TGTGCCAGCAGCTGGACTAGCGGGGGCCCGGACGGGCAGTACTTC; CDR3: CASSWTSGGPDGQYF
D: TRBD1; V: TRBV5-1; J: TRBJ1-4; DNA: TGCGCCAGCAGCTTGGCAGGGGGTGGTGAAAAACTGTTTTTT; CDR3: CASSLAGGGEKLFF
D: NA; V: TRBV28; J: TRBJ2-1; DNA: TGTGCCAGCAGTTCGCCGCAGGGGTCCTGGGAGCAGTTCTTC; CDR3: CASSSPQGSWEQFF
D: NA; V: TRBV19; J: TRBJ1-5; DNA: TGTGCCAGTAATCTGGGGGAATATAGCAATCAGCCCCAGCATTTT; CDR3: CASNLGEYSNQPQHF
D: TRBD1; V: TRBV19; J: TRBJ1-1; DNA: TGTGCCGGCCGGGACAGGGAGAACACTGAAGCTTTCTTT; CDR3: CAGRDRENTEAFF
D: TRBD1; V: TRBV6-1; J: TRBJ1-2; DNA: TGTGCCAGCAGTGAAGCGCTCTGGGACAGGGCTAACTATGGCTACACCTTC; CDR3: CASSEALWDRANYGYTF
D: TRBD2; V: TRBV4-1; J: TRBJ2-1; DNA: TGCGCCAGCAGCCAAGTGGCGGGGGGGCCTAATGAGCAGTTCTTC; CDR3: CASSQVAGGPNEQFF
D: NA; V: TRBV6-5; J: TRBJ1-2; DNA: TGTGCCAGCAGTTTTGGACCGATTTATGGCTACACCTTC; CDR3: CASSFGPIYGYTF
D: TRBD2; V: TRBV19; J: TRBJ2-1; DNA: TGTGCCAGTAGTATAGGGGCCACAGCGGGGGTTCCCTACAATGAGCAGTTCTTC; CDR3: CASSIGATAGVPYNEQFF
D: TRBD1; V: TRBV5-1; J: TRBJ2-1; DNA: TGCGCCAGCAGGACAGGGGGAGCGAATGAGCAGTTCTTC; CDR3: CASRTGGANEQFF
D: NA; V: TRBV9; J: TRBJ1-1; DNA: TGTGCCAGCAGCCTGAGGAGTGGCAGGGACGGCCCGGTCACTGAAGCTTTCTTT; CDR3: CASSLRSGRDGPVTEAFF
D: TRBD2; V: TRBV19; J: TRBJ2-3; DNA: TGTGCCAGTACCCGGACTAGCGGGGGCACAGATACGCAGTATTTT; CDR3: CASTRTSGGTDTQYF
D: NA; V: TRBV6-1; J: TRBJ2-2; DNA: TGTGCCAGCACAGGTGGGGGATTGGACGGGGAGCTGTTTTTT; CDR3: CASTGGGLDGELFF
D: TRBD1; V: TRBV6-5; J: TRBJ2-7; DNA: TGTGCCAGCAGTCAGGGACAGGGTAACGAGCAGTACTTC; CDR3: CASSQGQGNEQYF
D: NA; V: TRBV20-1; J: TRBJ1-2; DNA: TGCAGTGCTAGATCCGGTTGGGGCTACACCTTC; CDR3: CSARSGWGYTF
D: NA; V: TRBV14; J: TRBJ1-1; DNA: TGTGCCAGCAGCCTAACGACAGGTACTGAAGCTTTCTTT; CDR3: CASSLTTGTEAFF
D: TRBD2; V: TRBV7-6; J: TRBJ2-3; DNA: TGTGCCAGCAGCTTAGCCTCGCGGGGGGGCCCGGGGAGAACAGATACGCAGTATTTT; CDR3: CASSLASRGGPGRTDTQYF
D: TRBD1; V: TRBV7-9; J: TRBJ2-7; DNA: TGTGCCAGCAGCTCCAACGCCGAGGGGGCTAATTCCTACGAGCAGTACTTC; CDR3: CASSSNAEGANSYEQYF
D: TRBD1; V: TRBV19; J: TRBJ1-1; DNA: TGTGCCAGTAGTTTCCAGGGGGTTTTAACTGAAGCTTTCTTT; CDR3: CASSFQGVLTEAFF
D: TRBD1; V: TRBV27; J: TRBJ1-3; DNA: TGTGCCAGCAGTTCGGGACAGGGCATTTCAGGAAACACCATATATTTT; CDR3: CASSSGQGISGNTIYF
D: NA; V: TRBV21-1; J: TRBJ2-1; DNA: TGTGCCAGCAGCAAAAACCGGGACTTTATTTACAATGAGCAGTTCTTC; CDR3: CASSKNRDFIYNEQFF
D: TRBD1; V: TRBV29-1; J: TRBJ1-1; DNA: TGCAGCGTGGCTGGACAGGCGAACACTGAAGCTTTCTTT; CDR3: CSVAGQANTEAFF
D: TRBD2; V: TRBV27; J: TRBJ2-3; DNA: TGTGCCAGCAGGGGACTAGCGGTGGCAGATACGCAGTATTTT; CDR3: CASRGLAVADTQYF
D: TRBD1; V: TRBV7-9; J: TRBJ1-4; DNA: TGTGCCAGCAGCCAAGGCATGACAGGGGCGGGGGAAAAACTGTTTTTT; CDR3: CASSQGMTGAGEKLFF
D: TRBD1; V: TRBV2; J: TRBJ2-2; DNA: TGTGCCAGCAGTGAAGGAAACAGGGGCACCGGGGAGCTGTTTTTT; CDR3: CASSEGNRGTGELFF
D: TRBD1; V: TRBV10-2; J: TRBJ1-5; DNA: TGCGCCAGCAGCGACAGGGAAGTTTATCAGCCCCAGCATTTT; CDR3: CASSDREVYQPQHF
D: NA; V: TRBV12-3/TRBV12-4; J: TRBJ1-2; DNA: TGTGCCAGCAGTTTAGCAGGGGGAAATGGCTACACCTTC; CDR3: CASSLAGGNGYTF
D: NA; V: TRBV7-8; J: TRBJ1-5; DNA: TGTGCCAGCAGCCTTCAACTTACAAGGGGTTGGGATCAGCCCCAGCATTTT; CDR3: CASSLQLTRGWDQPQHF
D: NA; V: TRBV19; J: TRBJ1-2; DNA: TGTGCCAGTAGTATGGACCCGTTCCGGGGGGGCGACTATGGCTACACCTTC; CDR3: CASSMDPFRGGDYGYTF
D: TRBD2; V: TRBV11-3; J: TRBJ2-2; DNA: TGTGCCAGCAGCTTGGGGAGGGCGTCCGGGGAGCTGTTTTTT; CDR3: CASSLGRASGELFF
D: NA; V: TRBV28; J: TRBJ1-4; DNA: TGTGCCAGCAGTCCCGGTGGTTCGGCTAATGAAAAACTGTTTTTT; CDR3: CASSPGGSANEKLFF
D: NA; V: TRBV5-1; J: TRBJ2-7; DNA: TGCGCCAGCAGCTTGGGGGGCGGCGAGTCCTACGAGCAGTACTTC; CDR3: CASSLGGGESYEQYF
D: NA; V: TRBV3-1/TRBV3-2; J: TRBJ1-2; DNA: TGTGCCAGCAGCCAAGGTTCAGGGAACTATGGCTACACCTTC; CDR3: CASSQGSGNYGYTF
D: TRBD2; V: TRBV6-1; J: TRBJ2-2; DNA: TGTGCCAGCAGTGGTATCTCGCGGGGGACGAACACCGGGGAGCTGTTTTTT; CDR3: CASSGISRGTNTGELFF
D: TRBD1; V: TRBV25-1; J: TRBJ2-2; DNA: TGTGCCAGCGACCTAGGACAGGGCGCCGGGGAGCTGTTTTTT; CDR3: CASDLGQGAGELFF